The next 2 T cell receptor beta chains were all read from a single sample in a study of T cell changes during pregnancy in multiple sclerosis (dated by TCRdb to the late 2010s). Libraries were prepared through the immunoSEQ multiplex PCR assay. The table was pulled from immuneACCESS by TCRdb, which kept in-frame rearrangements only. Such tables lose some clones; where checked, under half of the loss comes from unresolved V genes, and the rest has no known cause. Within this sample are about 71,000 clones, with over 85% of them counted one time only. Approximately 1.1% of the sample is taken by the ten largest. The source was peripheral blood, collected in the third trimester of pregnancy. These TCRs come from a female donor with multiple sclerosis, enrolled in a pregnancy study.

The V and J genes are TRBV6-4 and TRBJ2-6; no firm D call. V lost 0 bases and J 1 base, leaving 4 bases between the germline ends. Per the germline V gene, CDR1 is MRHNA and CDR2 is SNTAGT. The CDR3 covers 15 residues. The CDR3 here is CASSDSQSGANVLTF. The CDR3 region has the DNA TGTGCCAGCAGTGACTCACAATCTGGGGCCAACGTCCTGACTTTC.

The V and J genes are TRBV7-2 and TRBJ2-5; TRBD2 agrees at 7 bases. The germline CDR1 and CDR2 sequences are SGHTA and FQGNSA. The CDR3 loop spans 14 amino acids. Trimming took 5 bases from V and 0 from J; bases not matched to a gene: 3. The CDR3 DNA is TGTGCCAGCAGCCGTCGGGGGGACCAAGAGACCCAGTACTTC. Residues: CASSRRGDQETQYF.